One and the same sample provided the 8 T cell receptor beta chains below, sequenced in a study of blood T cell repertoires in COVID-19. Sequencing was performed with immunoSEQ multiplex PCR; in TCRdb, only in-frame clones are kept and a portion is missing. The table records about 81,000 clones, approximately 80% of them present only once. The sample consisted of peripheral blood. The receptor source for this set is a human donor in a cohort sampled during active COVID-19.

The chain combines TRBV27 with TRBJ2-2, with D possibly TRBD1 on 5 matching bases. V was trimmed by 7 bases and J by 0 bases, leaving 21 bases between them. This CDR3 comprises 18 residues. The germline V gene has CDR1 MNHEY and CDR2 SMNVEV (reference sequence). The CDR3 spells CASISPFDRTTNTGELFF. The CDR3 nucleotides read TGTGCCAGCATAAGCCCCTTCGACAGAACCACGAACACCGGGGAGCTGTTTTTT.

The rearrangement links TRBV10-3 to TRBJ1-6; perhaps TRBD1 as D (6 bases). This CDR3 is built from 12 residues. Per germline, CDR1 ENHRY and CDR2 SYGVKD. V was trimmed by 6 bases and J by 9 bases, leaving 9 bases between them. CDR3 nucleotides: TGTGCCATCAGCCAACAGGGTTCACCCCTCCACTTT. Amino acids: CAISQQGSPLHF.

The CDR3: CASNPTGAGNQPQHF. The CDR3 region has the DNA TGTGCCAGCAATCCGACAGGGGCGGGCAATCAGCCCCAGCATTTT. J is TRBJ1-5 and V is TRBV28, with 8 bases fitting TRBD1. V gave up 7 bases and J gave up 2 bases; unmatched junction bases: 7. Germline CDR1 is MDHEN and CDR2 is SYDVKM. The CDR3 extends over 15 amino acids. The entire variable domain, with the rest obtained from reference TRBV28 and TRBJ1-5, is as follows: DVKVTQSSRYLVKRTGEKVFLECVQDMDHENMFWYRQDPGLGLRLIYFSYDVKMKEKGDIPEGYSVSREKKERFSLILESASTNQTSMYLCASNPTGAGNQPQHFGDGTRLSIL.

This clone is large (0.1 to 1%). The CDR3 reads CAISESTEKLFF. Written as DNA, the CDR3 is TGTGCCATCAGTGAGTCGACAGAAAAACTGTTTTTT. This chain joins TRBV10-3 and TRBJ1-4, with no clear D. Germline V gene lookup returns CDR1 ENHRY and CDR2 SYGVKD. Trimming pared 0 bases from V and 8 bases from J, leaving 4 bases between. CDR3 length: 12 residues.

This clone was picked up a small number of times. The rearrangement joins TRBV19 to TRBJ1-6; 8 nucleotides agree with TRBD1. The CDR3 is made up of 14 amino acids. With V trimmed by 6 bases and J by 7 bases, 5 bases remained unmatched. Looked up from germline, CDR1 is LNHDA and CDR2 is SQIVND (reference sequence). The CDR3 region is CASRYQGANSPLHF. CDR3 sequence (DNA): TGTGCCAGTAGATACCAGGGGGCAAATTCACCCCTCCACTTT.

V is TRBV4-2 and J is TRBJ2-1, with 8 bases matching TRBD2. The junction had 12 bases not matched to a gene; V was cut back by 3 bases and J by 5 bases. The CDR3 consists of 17 residues. Per germline, CDR1 LGHNA and CDR2 YNFKEQ. CDR3 region: CASSQGLGAGVNNEQFF. CDR3 DNA: TGTGCCAGCAGCCAGGGGCTGGGAGCGGGGGTAAACAATGAGCAGTTCTTC.

The rearrangement joins TRBV5-6 to TRBJ1-1, with D maybe TRBD1 (6 bases). Germline V gene sequence: CDR1 SGHDT, CDR2 YYEEEE. V shed 4 bases and J shed 1 base, with 23 bases lying between them. This CDR3 region has 18 residues. The CDR3: CASSPQVGGRTENTEAFF. DNA for the CDR3: TGTGCCAGCAGCCCCCAGGTTGGGGGACGGACAGAGAACACTGAAGCTTTCTTT.

In this sample, this clone turned up a few times. This chain uses TRBV10-3 with TRBJ1-1, with TRBD1 as a possible D gene (5 bases). V was shortened by 6 bases and J by 8 bases, with 16 bases between the two germline ends. The CDR3 contains 13 residues. Germline lookup yields CDR1 ENHRY and CDR2 SYGVKD. The DNA of the CDR3 is TGTGCCATCAGAGCCTTTCGGGGGATGGAAGCTTTCTTT. Its translation is CAIRAFRGMEAFF.